The 27 T cell receptor beta chains reported below all come from one sample, sequenced in a study of blood T cell repertoires in COVID-19. Some clones are missing from TCRdb's copy, which holds only in-frame ones; the method was immunoSEQ multiplex PCR. The table records some 200,000 clones, about nine tenths of them present only once. The source material was PBMCs or T cells enriched from blood (not recorded which). The receptors shown here come from a woman aged 18-29 years who had recovered from COVID-19.

This clone was seen once. This chain connects TRBV12-3 or TRBV12-4 to TRBJ1-2; D perhaps matches TRBD1 (5 bases). This CDR3 spans 13 amino acids. V gave up 6 bases and J gave up 8 bases, with 16 bases separating them. CDR3 bases: TGTGCCAGCAGCCTCGACAGTTTGAGAGGCTACACCTTC. Amino acid sequence: CASSLDSLRGYTF.

The genes are TRBV7-8 and TRBJ2-1; D is possibly TRBD2 (6 bases). The germline V gene encodes CDR1 SGHVS and CDR2 FQNEAQ. The CDR3 spans 18 residues. Trimming removed 1 base at V and 3 bases at J, with 19 bases between. The CDR3 DNA sequence: TGTGCCAGCAGCTTAGGGGAACGGGGCGGGAACCTCTACAATGAGCAGTTCTTC. Amino acids: CASSLGERGGNLYNEQFF.

The rearrangement links TRBV9 to TRBJ1-1, with D uncertain. Germline-derived CDR1 and CDR2 are SGDLS and YYNGEE. With 0 bases removed from V and 11 bases from J, the gap between germline ends came to 11 bases. The CDR3 consists of 12 residues. The CDR3 protein is CASSVVGGNAFF. The CDR3 DNA follows: TGTGCCAGCAGCGTAGTGGGAGGTAACGCTTTCTTT.

The chain links TRBV28 to TRBJ2-5; D not certain. V lost 4 bases, J lost 2 bases, and 17 bases lay in between. Looked up from germline, CDR1 is MDHEN and CDR2 is SYDVKM. The CDR3 totals 16 residues. The CDR3 here is CASSSIHDNDQETQYF. DNA of the CDR3: TGTGCCAGCAGTTCCATCCATGACAATGATCAAGAGACCCAGTACTTC. Complete variable domain (other parts from reference TRBV28 and TRBJ2-5): DVKVTQSSRYLVKRTGEKVFLECVQDMDHENMFWYRQDPGLGLRLIYFSYDVKMKEKGDIPEGYSVSREKKERFSLILESASTNQTSMYLCASSSIHDNDQETQYFGPGTRLLVL.

The rearrangement joins TRBV6-5 to TRBJ1-2; TRBD1 agrees at 10 bases. Germline CDR1 reads MNHEY; CDR2 reads SVGAGI. Unmatched junction bases numbered 9, after V lost 6 bases and J lost 5 bases. The CDR3 loop spans 15 amino acids. This CDR3 is CASRPTGGQMYGYTF. The CDR3 DNA follows: TGTGCCAGCAGGCCGACAGGGGGCCAAATGTATGGCTACACCTTC.

The chain uses TRBV7-3 and TRBJ2-3; D possibly corresponds to TRBD2 (6 bases). The CDR3 sequence is 15 residues long. Trimming removed 2 bases at V and 4 bases at J, with 13 bases between. Germline CDR1 SGHTA, CDR2 FQGTGA. Written as DNA, the CDR3 is TGTGCCAGCAGCTTAGGCGGGAAAGGGGCAGATACGCAGTATTTT. Amino acid sequence: CASSLGGKGADTQYF.

This chain joins TRBV5-6 and TRBJ2-1; TRBD2 might be the D (6 bases). Germline CDR1 SGHDT, CDR2 YYEEEE. The V gene lost 3 bases and the J gene lost 3 bases, with 16 bases spanning the gap. The CDR3 totals 16 residues. Written as DNA, the CDR3 is TGTGCCAGCAGCTCTAACCAGGGACTGGACTACAATGAGCAGTTCTTC. Translation: CASSSNQGLDYNEQFF. The complete variable domain, with remaining parts taken from reference TRBV5-6 and TRBJ2-1, reads DAGVTQSPTHLIKTRGQQVTLRCSPKSGHDTVSWYQQALGQGPQFIFQYYEEEERQRGNFPDRFSGHQFPNYSSELNVNALLLGDSALYLCASSSNQGLDYNEQFFGPGTRLTVL.

This clone was picked up a small number of times. The chain combines TRBV6-5 with TRBJ2-1; D ambiguous. The CDR3 covers 11 residues. Germline assignment: CDR1 MNHEY and CDR2 SVGAGI. The V end lost 7 bases, the J end lost 8 bases, and 9 bases lay between the germline ends. The CDR3 is CASTLGHEQFF. In nucleotides, the CDR3 is TGTGCCAGCACCCTGGGCCATGAGCAGTTCTTC.

This chain joins TRBV11-2 and TRBJ1-1, with D possibly matching TRBD1 (6 bases). Germline CDR1 and CDR2: SGHAT and FQNNGV. This CDR3 has 15 amino acids. Trimming cost V 1 base and J 0 bases, with 9 bases left between them. In DNA form, the CDR3 reads TGTGCCAGCAGCTTAGGAGGGGGGGTGAACACTGAAGCTTTCTTT. This encodes CASSLGGGVNTEAFF.

The chain joins TRBV10-3 to TRBJ2-3; no clear D. Trimming took off 4 bases at V and 5 bases at J, with 13 bases between the two ends. This CDR3 has 14 amino acids. Germline-derived CDR1 and CDR2 are ENHRY and SYGVKD. Here the CDR3 DNA reads TGTGCCATCAGTGCCCAACTGGTCCGAGATACGCAGTATTTT. Its translation is CAISAQLVRDTQYF.

This rearrangement joins TRBV7-2 to TRBJ2-1, with TRBD2 matching 13 bases. This CDR3 comprises 16 residues. V dropped 3 bases and J dropped 8; count of bases not matched to a gene: 7. Germline loops: CDR1 SGHTA, CDR2 FQGNSA. The DNA for the CDR3 is TGTGCCAGCAGCTTGAGACTAGCGGGAGGTAGGGATGAGCAGTTCTTC. Its protein product is CASSLRLAGGRDEQFF.

The chain recombines TRBV4-3 with TRBJ2-2, with 8 bases lining up with TRBD1. There are 17 residues in the CDR3. Trimming cost V 0 bases and J 0 bases; bases outside gene matches: 3. Germline assignment: CDR1 LGHNA and CDR2 YSLEER. The CDR3 DNA follows: TGCGCCAGCAGCCAAGAAATGACAGGGGCGAACACCGGGGAGCTGTTTTTT. It codes for CASSQEMTGANTGELFF.

This chain uses TRBV10-3 with TRBJ1-2, with TRBD1 matching over 7 bases. After removal of 0 bases from V and 5 bases from J, the junction contained 6 bases not matched to a gene. The CDR3 length is 15 residues. CDR1 is ENHRY and CDR2 is SYGVKD in the germline V gene. The CDR3 region has the DNA TGTGCCATCAGTGAGTCAAGAGGGGGCACTTATGGCTACACCTTC. Its translation: CAISESRGGTYGYTF.

The genes are TRBV4-3 and TRBJ2-1, with D perhaps matching TRBD2 (5 bases). CDR1 LGHNA and CDR2 YSLEER come from the germline V gene. Between the trimmed V and J ends, which lost 0 bases and 0 bases, there was a span of 12 bases. This CDR3 region has 17 residues. The CDR3 sequence: CASSQDEGWSSYNEQFF. The CDR3, as DNA: TGCGCCAGCAGCCAAGATGAGGGCTGGAGCTCCTACAATGAGCAGTTCTTC.

This CDR3 is CASSLDLDTQYF. For the CDR3, the DNA is TGTGCCAGCAGCTTGGATCTAGATACGCAGTATTTT. The chain has TRBV5-4 and TRBJ2-3, with D unresolved. Per germline, CDR1 SGHNT and CDR2 YYREEE (reference sequence). The CDR3 runs 12 residues. With 0 bases removed from V and 5 bases from J, the gap between germline ends came to 4 bases.

The chain employs TRBV30 and TRBJ2-5; 15 bases are a match to TRBD2. The germline CDR1 and CDR2 sequences are GTSNPN and SVGIG (reference sequence). The V segment lost 5 bases and the J segment 5 bases; nucleotides outside the gene matches: 0. The CDR3 totals 13 residues. The CDR3 DNA sequence: TGTGCCTGGGGGACTAGCGGGAGGGAGACCCAGTACTTC. Translated: CAWGTSGRETQYF.

The CDR3 loop is CASSMGTGGVEAFF. The CDR3 DNA is TGTGCCAGTAGTATGGGGACAGGGGGCGTTGAAGCTTTCTTT. The chain employs TRBV19 and TRBJ1-1; 12 bases match TRBD1. Germline CDR1 reads LNHDA; CDR2 reads SQIVND (reference sequence). The CDR3 is 14 amino acids. After removal of 3 bases from V and 7 bases from J, the junction contained 3 bases not matched to a gene.

The chain carries TRBV19 and TRBJ2-3; TRBD1 might be the D (5 bases). Germline loops: CDR1 LNHDA, CDR2 SQIVND (reference sequence). The CDR3 extends over 16 amino acids. V was clipped by 3 bases and J by 6 bases, with 19 bases between them. The CDR3 sequence is CASSIGAVVERDTQYF. The DNA for the CDR3 is TGTGCCAGTAGTATTGGGGCAGTTGTCGAAAGGGATACGCAGTATTTT.

This sequence joins TRBV28 and TRBJ2-7, with D tentatively TRBD2 (5 bases). CDR1 and CDR2 from the germline V gene are MDHEN and SYDVKM. The CDR3 spans 14 residues. Deletions cut 9 bases from V and 1 base from J, with 16 bases between. The CDR3 loop is CASRAAAASYEQYF. The CDR3 DNA follows: TGTGCCAGTCGGGCGGCAGCGGCATCCTACGAGCAGTACTTC.

The genes are TRBV24-1 and TRBJ1-5; D remains ambiguous. The CDR3 runs 15 residues. V was clipped by 6 bases and J by 0 bases, with 11 bases between them. CDR1 KGHDR and CDR2 SFDVKD come from the germline V gene. CDR3 amino acids: CATSPPAGSNQPQHF. The CDR3 region has the DNA TGTGCCACCAGTCCCCCAGCGGGTAGCAATCAGCCCCAGCATTTT.

The chain employs TRBV4-3 and TRBJ2-7; TRBD1 matches 9 bases. J gave up 2 bases and V 3 bases, and 5 bases lay outside the gene matches. The CDR3 consists of 15 residues. Looked up from germline, CDR1 is LGHNA and CDR2 is YSLEER. CDR3 DNA: TGCGCCAGCAGCCAGTCCAGGACAGGGGCCTACGAGCAGTACTTC. This codes for CASSQSRTGAYEQYF.

This chain links TRBV7-3 with TRBJ2-7; 12 bases map to TRBD2. The V gene end was trimmed by 1 base and the J gene end by 5 bases; junction bases not matched to a gene: 3. Germline V gene sequence: CDR1 SGHTA, CDR2 FQGTGA. The CDR3 spans 15 residues. CDR3 DNA sequence: TGTGCCAGCAGCTTAAGACTAGCGGGAGTCGACGAGCAGTACTTC. Translating it yields CASSLRLAGVDEQYF.

V is TRBV7-2 and J is TRBJ2-7; TRBD2 matches at 11 bases. The CDR3 totals 14 residues. Germline V CDR1 and CDR2: SGHTA, FQGNSA. With V trimmed by 5 bases and J by 2 bases, 2 bases remained unmatched. The CDR3 loop reads CASSHSGRAYEQYF. CDR3 DNA: TGTGCCAGCAGCCATAGCGGGAGGGCCTACGAGCAGTACTTC.

This rearrangement joins TRBV2 to TRBJ1-1, with D possibly being TRBD1 (6 bases). This CDR3 is built from 16 residues. V was trimmed by 4 bases and J by 0 bases, leaving 15 bases between them. Looked up from germline, CDR1 is SNHLY and CDR2 is FYNNEI. The CDR3 nucleotides are TGTGCCAGCAGTGGAGAAAGAAGGGGGTTGAACACTGAAGCTTTCTTT. As protein: CASSGERRGLNTEAFF.

A few counts support this clone. For the CDR3, the DNA is TGTGCCAGCTCATTCCCAGAGAACACTGAAGCTTTCTTT. This codes for CASSFPENTEAFF. The V and J genes are TRBV5-4 and TRBJ1-1, with D unclear. The germline V and J ends were trimmed by 7 bases and 1 base, with 11 bases remaining between them. The CDR3 runs to 13 residues. Germline V CDR1 and CDR2: SGHNT, YYREEE (reference sequence).

The CDR3 sequence is CASLAGTSGRNEQFF. CDR3 bases: TGTGCCAGTTTAGCGGGGACTAGCGGGAGGAATGAGCAGTTCTTC. This chain connects TRBV6-5 to TRBJ2-1, with 15 bases identical to TRBD2. The ends lost 9 bases at V and 7 bases at J; junction bases unmatched: 7. Germline V CDR1 and CDR2: MNHEY, SVGAGI. The CDR3 has 15 amino acids.

The V and J genes are TRBV7-9 and TRBJ1-2, with D unclear. This CDR3 has 13 amino acids. Deletions cut 4 bases from V and 4 bases from J, with 10 bases between. Germline V gene lookup returns CDR1 SEHNR and CDR2 FQNEAQ (reference sequence). CDR3 bases: TGTGCCAGCAGCTCCGGGGAATTCTATGGCTACACCTTC. This gives the protein CASSSGEFYGYTF.